Reported below is one TCR beta chain. Measured with immunoSEQ multiplex PCR; TCRdb has only the in-frame clones, and not every one. The table has about 74,000 clones, almost 90% seen once. The record originates from a study of PD-L1 blockade in urothelial cancer. The sample's time point: pretreatment peripheral blood. The germline V gene has CDR1 MDHEN and CDR2 SYDVKM. V trimming: 5 bases; J trimming: 5 bases; junction bases outside the gene matches: 9. The length of the CDR3 is 15 residues. The sequencing here drew on PBMCs, taken around atezolizumab (anti-PD-L1) treatment. This TCR was sampled from a man between 70 and 80 years old with urothelial cancer. This chain links TRBV28 with TRBJ1-5, with TRBD1 matching 7 bases. The CDR3 region has the DNA TGTGCCAGCAGTCCCAGCCCCGACAGGGATCAGCCCCAGCATTTT. It specifies CASSPSPDRDQPQHF. The full variable domain, with the rest looked up from reference TRBV28 and TRBJ1-5, is DVKVTQSSRYLVKRTGEKVFLECVQDMDHENMFWYRQDPGLGLRLIYFSYDVKMKEKGDIPEGYSVSREKKERFSLILESASTNQTSMYLCASSPSPDRDQPQHFGDGTRLSIL.